A single sample is the source of the 2 T cell receptor beta chains below, sequenced in a study of neoadjuvant anti-PD-1 for oral cavity cancer. The data were produced by immunoSEQ multiplex PCR, yet TCRdb's version contains in-frame clones alone and is incomplete. The data contain around 20,000 clones, roughly 72% of them singletons. The material was PBMCs, obtained before nivolumab (anti-PD-1) treatment. These receptors all come from a person aged 40 to 85 with oral cavity squamous cell carcinoma.

This rearrangement joins TRBV19 to TRBJ2-7, with no clear D. The CDR3 has 13 residues. The V end was cut by 4 bases, the J end by 1 base, with 8 bases between. The germline gives CDR1 LNHDA, CDR2 SQIVND (reference sequence). Here the CDR3 DNA reads TGTGCCAGTAGTAAGGCAGTGTCCTACGAGCAGTACTTC. Protein: CASSKAVSYEQYF.

In this sample, this clone turned up once. This chain joins TRBV6-1 and TRBJ2-7; maybe TRBD1 (5 bases). The germline gives CDR1 MNHNS, CDR2 SASEGT. The CDR3 has 11 residues. V lost 6 bases to trimming and J lost 5 bases, with 8 bases between them. CDR3 DNA: TGTGCCAGCAGCAGGGCTGACGAGCAGTACTTC. It translates to CASSRADEQYF.